These 21 T cell receptor beta chains were sequenced from one sample in a study of shared clonotypes between healthy human individuals. Here immunoSEQ multiplex PCR was the method, and the copy in TCRdb shows in-frame clones only, minus some. The table shows approximately 2.1 million clones, with approximately 93% occurring only once. The sequencing sample was made of naive CD4+ T cells from PBMCs. Subset meaning: CD45RA+ positively selected. The receptors derive from a young man in good health. Some clones in this sample may be carry-over from other donors' samples.

CDR3 amino acids: CASSFRTGDTEAFF. The CDR3 DNA is TGTGCCAGCAGCTTTCGGACAGGGGACACTGAAGCTTTCTTT. This chain connects TRBV5-4 to TRBJ1-1; 9 bases match TRBD1. CDR1 is SGHNT and CDR2 is YYREEE in the germline V gene (reference sequence). CDR3 length: 14 residues. V lost 2 bases, J lost 3 bases, and 2 bases stayed unmatched.

This clone was detected only once. The chain combines TRBV10-3 with TRBJ2-1, with 12 bases identical to TRBD2. This CDR3 has 14 amino acids. Germline lookup yields CDR1 ENHRY and CDR2 SYGVKD. The V segment lost 10 bases and the J segment 7 bases; nucleotides outside the gene matches: 8. The CDR3 is CATTTSGSWNEQFF. The CDR3 region has the DNA TGTGCCACCACGACTAGCGGGAGTTGGAATGAGCAGTTCTTC.

This chain joins TRBV11-2 and TRBJ2-7, with D possibly matching TRBD2 (5 bases). Germline-derived CDR1 and CDR2 are SGHAT and FQNNGV. This CDR3 has 17 residues. Trimming pared 7 bases from V and 0 bases from J, leaving 22 bases between. CDR3 nucleotides: TGTGCCAGCACCCCTCATATACCCCGGGATTACTCCTACGAGCAGTACTTC. Its translation is CASTPHIPRDYSYEQYF.

The rearrangement joins TRBV28 to TRBJ1-5; D unclear. The CDR3 runs 15 residues. CDR1 is MDHEN and CDR2 is SYDVKM in the germline V gene. The germline V and J ends were trimmed by 4 bases and 7 bases, with 17 bases remaining between them. In DNA, the CDR3 is TGTGCCAGCAGTTCCACCGGAGGTGTTCAACAGCCCCAGCATTTT. Protein: CASSSTGGVQQPQHF.

The CDR3 nucleotides are TGTGCCAGCAGTTTTGGGGGCAGCATGAACACTGAAGCTTTCTTT. Translation gives CASSFGGSMNTEAFF. This chain connects TRBV5-4 to TRBJ1-1; a weak D match, TRBD1 (6 bases). Deletions cut 5 bases from V and 0 bases from J, with 14 bases between. This CDR3 has 15 amino acids. CDR1 and CDR2 from the germline V gene are SGHNT and YYREEE (reference sequence).

The rearrangement links TRBV27 to TRBJ2-5, with TRBD2 matching over 12 bases. From germline, CDR1 is MNHEY and CDR2 SMNVEV (reference sequence). The CDR3 totals 18 residues. Unmatched junction bases numbered 11, after V lost 1 base and J lost 5 bases. The CDR3 reads CASSLLTTSGRSYETQYF. The DNA of the CDR3 is TGTGCCAGCAGTTTATTAACGACTAGCGGGAGATCGTATGAGACCCAGTACTTC.

The rearrangement links TRBV4-1 to TRBJ1-5, with 11 bases fitting TRBD1. The CDR3 covers 21 residues. Germline loops: CDR1 MGHRA, CDR2 YSYEKL. The junction had 17 bases not matched to a gene; V was cut back by 2 bases and J by 2 bases. The CDR3 protein is CASSQKVRSGQGAIGNQPQHF. As DNA, the CDR3 is TGCGCCAGCAGCCAAAAGGTGAGGTCAGGACAGGGGGCAATTGGCAATCAGCCCCAGCATTTT.

V gene TRBV2 combines with J gene TRBJ1-3; TRBD1 agrees at 7 bases. Germline assignment: CDR1 SNHLY and CDR2 FYNNEI. The CDR3 totals 13 residues. J was trimmed by 4 bases and V by 11 bases; bases with no gene match: 8. CDR3 DNA sequence: TGTGCCGGAACGACAGGGCCCGGAAACACCATATATTTT. Its translation: CAGTTGPGNTIYF.

J is TRBJ1-2 and V is TRBV5-4; D gene unclear. The CDR3 runs to 15 residues. Between the trimmed V and J ends, which lost 0 bases and 8 bases, there was a span of 17 bases. The germline V gene encodes CDR1 SGHNT and CDR2 YYREEE (reference sequence). CDR3 in DNA: TGTGCCAGCAGCTTGGGAAATTTGGGGATTGGGGGCTACACCTTC. This sequence encodes CASSLGNLGIGGYTF. Variable domain in full (rest from reference TRBV5-4 and TRBJ1-2): ETGVTQSPTHLIKTRGQQVTLRCSSQSGHNTVSWYQQALGQGPQFIFQYYREEENGRGNFPPRFSGLQFPNYSSELNVNALELDDSALYLCASSLGNLGIGGYTFGSGTRLTVV.

The chain couples TRBV6-5 to TRBJ1-1, with D unresolved. Germline V gives CDR1 MNHEY, CDR2 SVGAGI. V dropped 3 bases and J dropped 4 bases, with 3 bases sitting between them. CDR3 size: 11 residues. As DNA, the CDR3 is TGTGCCAGCAGTTATCGCACTGAAGCTTTCTTT. It specifies CASSYRTEAFF.

This clone was counted once. The chain uses TRBV5-4 and TRBJ2-7; perhaps D is TRBD1 or TRBD2 (5 bases each). Trimming cost V 5 bases and J 0 bases, with 15 bases left between them. The CDR3 has 15 amino acids. Germline V gives CDR1 SGHNT, CDR2 YYREEE (reference sequence). The CDR3 protein is CASSDPGRSSYEQYF. The CDR3 DNA reads as TGTGCCAGCAGTGATCCGGGACGGAGCTCCTACGAGCAGTACTTC.

This chain connects TRBV7-2 to TRBJ1-5, with 8 bases identical to TRBD1. Germline-derived CDR1 and CDR2 are SGHTA and FQGNSA. The CDR3 runs 15 residues. V trimming: 6 bases; J trimming: 3 bases; junction bases outside the gene matches: 7. CDR3 amino acids: CASRAGQGNNQPQHF. CDR3 bases: TGTGCCAGCAGGGCCGGACAGGGAAACAATCAGCCCCAGCATTTT.

The V gene is TRBV2, the J gene TRBJ2-1; the D gene is possibly TRBD1 (6 bases). The germline CDR1 and CDR2 sequences are SNHLY and FYNNEI. V was clipped by 7 bases and J by 7 bases, with 14 bases between them. This CDR3 is built from 13 residues. The CDR3 nucleotides read TGTGCCAGCACGGAGCAGGGGCGGAATGAGCAGTTCTTC. Translation: CASTEQGRNEQFF.

The sample holds one count of this clone. Other DNA variants within this sample encode the same CDR3. V gene TRBV5-1 combines with J gene TRBJ2-7; D call uncertain. The V gene's germline CDR1 is SGHRS and CDR2 YFSETQ. This CDR3 is built from 14 residues. Trimming shortened V by 0 bases and J by 0 bases, and 7 bases separated the two germline ends. The CDR3 sequence: CASSLATDSYEQYF. CDR3 coding DNA: TGCGCCAGCAGCTTGGCCACCGACTCCTACGAGCAGTACTTC.

CDR3 sequence (DNA): TGTGCCAGCTCACCACCTAACAGGGGATTGTCCTACGAGCAGTACTTC. Amino acids: CASSPPNRGLSYEQYF. The chain recombines TRBV18 with TRBJ2-7; 7 bases map to TRBD1. J gave up 1 base and V 0 bases, and 6 bases lay outside the gene matches. Germline CDR1 KGHSH, CDR2 LQKENI. CDR3 length equals 16 residues.

The rearrangement joins TRBV27 to TRBJ1-2, with 7 bases that match TRBD1. J was trimmed by 0 bases and V by 5 bases; bases with no gene match: 6. Germline-derived CDR1 and CDR2 are MNHEY and SMNVEV (reference sequence). The CDR3 extends over 15 amino acids. The CDR3 sequence: CASSGWDSSNYGYTF. Written as DNA, the CDR3 is TGTGCCAGCAGTGGCTGGGACAGCTCTAACTATGGCTACACCTTC.

This chain connects TRBV28 to TRBJ2-4; 7 bases are a match to TRBD1. Germline CDR1 reads MDHEN; CDR2 reads SYDVKM. Trimming at V came to 6 bases and at J to 7 bases, leaving 3 bases not matched to a gene. This CDR3 region has 12 residues. CDR3 in amino acids: CASSGTENIQYF. The CDR3 DNA reads as TGTGCCAGCAGCGGGACAGAGAACATTCAGTACTTC.

The chain joins TRBV7-3 to TRBJ2-7, with 7 bases lining up with TRBD1. This CDR3 region has 15 residues. Germline V CDR1 and CDR2: SGHTA, FQGTGA. V shed 1 base and J 4 bases; nucleotides not matched to a gene: 7. Written as DNA, the CDR3 is TGTGCCAGCAGCTTAAAAGGTCAGGGGGTATACGAGCAGTACTTC. It translates to CASSLKGQGVYEQYF.

The rearrangement uses TRBV10-3 and TRBJ1-4, with 8 bases lining up with TRBD1. The length of the CDR3 is 16 residues. Germline V CDR1 and CDR2: ENHRY, SYGVKD. The J segment lost 7 bases and the V segment lost 6 bases, leaving 13 bases of the junction unmatched. CDR3 region: CAISARGTGGGEKLFF. In DNA form, the CDR3 reads TGTGCCATCAGCGCCCGAGGCACAGGGGGAGGTGAAAAACTGTTTTTT.

This chain joins TRBV27 and TRBJ1-5; D possibly corresponds to TRBD1 (6 bases). V gave up 1 base and J gave up 0 bases, with 22 bases separating them. This CDR3 is 20 amino acids long. CDR1 is MNHEY, CDR2 SMNVEV, per germline (reference sequence). CDR3 coding DNA: TGTGCCAGCAGTTTATTCGGCCGGAAGGGGGGTTTTTATAGCAATCAGCCCCAGCATTTT. The encoded protein is CASSLFGRKGGFYSNQPQHF.

The chain uses TRBV30 and TRBJ1-2; 9 nucleotides line up with TRBD1. The CDR3 covers 14 residues. J was trimmed by 6 bases and V by 0 bases; bases with no gene match: 5. Germline assignment: CDR1 GTSNPN and CDR2 SVGIG (reference sequence). DNA for the CDR3: TGTGCCTGGAGTGTAACGGGACAGGGTGATGGCTACACCTTC. This sequence encodes CAWSVTGQGDGYTF.